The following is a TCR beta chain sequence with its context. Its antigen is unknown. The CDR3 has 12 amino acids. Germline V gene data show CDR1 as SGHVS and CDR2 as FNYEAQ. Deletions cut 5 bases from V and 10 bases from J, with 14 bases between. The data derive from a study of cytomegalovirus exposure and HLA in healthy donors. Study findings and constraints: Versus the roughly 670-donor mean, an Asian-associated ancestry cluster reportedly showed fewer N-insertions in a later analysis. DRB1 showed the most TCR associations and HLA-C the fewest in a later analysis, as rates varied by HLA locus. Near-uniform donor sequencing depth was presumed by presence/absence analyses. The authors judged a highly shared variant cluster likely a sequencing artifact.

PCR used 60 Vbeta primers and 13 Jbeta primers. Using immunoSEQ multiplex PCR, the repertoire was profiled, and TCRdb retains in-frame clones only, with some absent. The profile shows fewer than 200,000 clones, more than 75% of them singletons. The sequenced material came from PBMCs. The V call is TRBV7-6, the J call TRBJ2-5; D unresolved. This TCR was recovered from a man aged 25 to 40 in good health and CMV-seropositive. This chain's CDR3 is CASSPERQIQYF. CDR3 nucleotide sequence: TGTGCCAGCAGCCCGGAGAGGCAGATCCAGTACTTC.